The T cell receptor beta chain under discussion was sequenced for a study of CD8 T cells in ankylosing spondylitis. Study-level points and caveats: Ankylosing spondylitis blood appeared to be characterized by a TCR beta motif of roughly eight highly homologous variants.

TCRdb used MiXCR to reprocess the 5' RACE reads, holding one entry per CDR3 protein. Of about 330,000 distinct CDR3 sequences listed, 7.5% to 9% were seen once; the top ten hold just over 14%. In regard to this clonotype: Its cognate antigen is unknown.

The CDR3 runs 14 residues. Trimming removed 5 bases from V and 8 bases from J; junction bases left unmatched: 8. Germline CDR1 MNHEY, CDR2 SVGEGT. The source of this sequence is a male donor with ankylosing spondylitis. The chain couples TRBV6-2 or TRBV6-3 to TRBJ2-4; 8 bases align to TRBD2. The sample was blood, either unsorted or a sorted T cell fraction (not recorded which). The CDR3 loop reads CASSDKRESHIQYF. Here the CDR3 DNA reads TGTGCCAGCAGTGACAAGCGGGAGTCACACATTCAGTACTTC.